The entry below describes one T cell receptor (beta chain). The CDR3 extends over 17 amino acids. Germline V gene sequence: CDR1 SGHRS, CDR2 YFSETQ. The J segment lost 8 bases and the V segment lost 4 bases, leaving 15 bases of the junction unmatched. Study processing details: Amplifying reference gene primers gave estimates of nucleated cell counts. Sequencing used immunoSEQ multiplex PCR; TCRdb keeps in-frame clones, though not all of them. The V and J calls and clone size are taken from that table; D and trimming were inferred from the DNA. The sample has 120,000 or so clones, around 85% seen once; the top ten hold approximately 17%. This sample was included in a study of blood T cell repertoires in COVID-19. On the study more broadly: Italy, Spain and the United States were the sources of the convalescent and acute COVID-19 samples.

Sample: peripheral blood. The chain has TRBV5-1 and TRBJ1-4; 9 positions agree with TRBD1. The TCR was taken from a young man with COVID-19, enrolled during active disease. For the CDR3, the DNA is TGCGCCAGCAGCCAGGGACAGGGACCAGGGTTCGGGGAAAAACTGTTTTTT. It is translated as CASSQGQGPGFGEKLFF.